This passage covers 17 T cell receptor beta chains from one sample sequenced in a study of CD8 T cells in Susac syndrome. RNA in amounts of roughly 0.5 to 1 ug was reverse transcribed with random hexamers. TCRdb ran MiXCR on the immunoSEQ multiplex PCR reads and lists one entry per CDR3 protein. This table holds around 150,000 distinct CDR3 sequences, around 95% found once. The sample taken for sequencing was CD4+ T cells from PBMCs. These receptors came from a human donor with Susac syndrome.

This clonotype was recorded once. The chain is built from TRBV20-1 and TRBJ1-6; unclear D gene. The V gene lost 3 bases and the J gene lost 5 bases, with 8 bases spanning the gap. Germline V gives CDR1 DFQATT, CDR2 SNEGSKA (reference sequence). This CDR3 is 13 amino acids long. CDR3 loop: CSASAQNNSPLHF. The CDR3 DNA sequence: TGCAGTGCTAGTGCACAGAATAATTCACCCCTCCACTTT.

V is TRBV19 and J is TRBJ2-3, with 8 bases that match TRBD1. J was trimmed by 0 bases and V by 7 bases; bases with no gene match: 3. The CDR3 sequence is 14 residues long. Germline CDR1 and CDR2: LNHDA and SQIVND (reference sequence). CDR3: CASNGDRSTDTQYF. CDR3 bases: TGTGCCAGTAATGGGGACAGGAGCACAGATACGCAGTATTTT.

This rearrangement joins TRBV30 to TRBJ2-1, with D maybe TRBD1 (7 bases). The CDR3 consists of 13 residues. Germline V gene data show CDR1 as GTSNPN and CDR2 as SVGIG (reference sequence). V was cut by 3 bases and J by 6 bases, with 12 bases left in between. The CDR3 DNA reads as TGTGCCTGGAGGGAGGGGGCGCGCAATGAGCAGTTCTTC. Protein sequence: CAWREGARNEQFF. Full variable domain (missing parts from reference TRBV30 and TRBJ2-1): SQTIHQWPATLVQPVGSPLSLECTVEGTSNPNLYWYRQAAGRGLQLLFYSVGIGQISSEVPQNLSASRPQDRQFILSSKKLLLSDSGFYLCAWREGARNEQFFGPGTRLTVL.

This sequence joins TRBV7-3 and TRBJ2-3, with a weak D call TRBD2 (5 bases). The germline V gene has CDR1 SGHTA and CDR2 FQGTGA. There are 17 residues in the CDR3. Trimming removed 2 bases from V and 4 bases from J, with 19 bases in between. The DNA of the CDR3 is TGTGCCAGCAGCTTATTCGGGGTGGGCCTAGAGGCAGATACGCAGTATTTT. This translates into CASSLFGVGLEADTQYF. Variable domain in full (rest from reference TRBV7-3 and TRBJ2-3): GAGVSQTPSNKVTEKGKYVELRCDPISGHTALYWYRQSLGQGPEFLIYFQGTGAADDSGLPNDRFFAVRPEGSVSTLKIQRTERGDSAVYLCASSLFGVGLEADTQYFGPGTRLTVL.

The V gene is TRBV30, the J gene TRBJ1-1; no clear D gene. The CDR3 sequence is 14 residues long. Trimming took 1 base from V and 3 from J, leaving 12 bases between them. From germline, CDR1 is GTSNPN and CDR2 SVGIG (reference sequence). Here the CDR3 reads CAWSGGGEYTEAFF. CDR3 DNA sequence: TGTGCCTGGAGTGGGGGAGGAGAGTACACTGAAGCTTTCTTT.

This rearrangement joins TRBV21-1 to TRBJ2-1; the table's D call, TRBD1, was not checked against the DNA. TRBV21-1 is classified as a pseudogene. The CDR3 totals 13 residues. The CDR3 protein is CASSRQGTNEQFF. In nucleotides, the CDR3 is TGTGCCAGCAGCAGACAGGGAACCAATGAGCAGTTCTTC.

The genes are TRBV27 and TRBJ2-6, with TRBD1 matching 8 bases. Looked up from germline, CDR1 is MNHEY and CDR2 is SMNVEV (reference sequence). CDR3 length equals 18 residues. With 4 bases clipped from V and 0 bases from J, the junction kept 8 bases outside the gene matches. CDR3 in amino acids: CASSSRTGRISGANVLTF. Written as DNA, the CDR3 is TGTGCCAGCAGTTCGCGGACAGGGCGTATCTCTGGGGCCAACGTCCTGACTTTC.

The V and J genes are TRBV3-1 and TRBJ1-1; D gene unclear. The CDR3 runs 15 residues. Per germline, CDR1 LGHDT and CDR2 YNNKEL (reference sequence). With 2 bases removed from V and 4 bases from J, the gap between germline ends came to 14 bases. CDR3 coding DNA: TGTGCCAGCAGCCAACACGGCGGAGGCGGCACTGAAGCTTTCTTT. It encodes CASSQHGGGGTEAFF.

V gene TRBV18 combines with J gene TRBJ1-6; the D gene is possibly TRBD1 (5 bases). In germline, CDR1 is KGHSH, CDR2 LQKENI. V shed 4 bases and J shed 6 bases, with 10 bases lying between them. This CDR3 has 14 residues. CDR3 loop: CASSLDSGNSPLHF. In DNA, the CDR3 is TGTGCCAGCTCACTCGACAGCGGTAATTCACCCCTCCACTTT. The full variable domain, rest sourced from reference TRBV18 and TRBJ1-6, is NAGVMQNPRHLVRRRGQEARLRCSPMKGHSHVYWYRQLPEEGLKFMVYLQKENIIDESGMPKERFSAEFPKEGPSILRIQQVVRGDSAAYFCASSLDSGNSPLHFGNGTRLTVT.

This chain links TRBV18 with TRBJ1-1, with D tentatively TRBD1 (5 bases). This CDR3 has 14 amino acids. V lost 4 bases and J lost 2, with 11 bases in between. Germline CDR1 KGHSH, CDR2 LQKENI. The CDR3 DNA reads as TGTGCCAGCTCACTTGGGACGGTCAACACTGAAGCTTTCTTT. Its protein is CASSLGTVNTEAFF.

V gene TRBV4-1 combines with J gene TRBJ2-7, with TRBD1 matching over 12 bases. This CDR3 comprises 16 residues. CDR1 is MGHRA and CDR2 is YSYEKL in the germline V gene. The ends lost 1 base at V and 5 bases at J; junction bases unmatched: 6. The chain's CDR3 is CASSQVGTGGWDEQYF. The CDR3 DNA sequence: TGCGCCAGCAGCCAAGTCGGGACAGGGGGCTGGGACGAGCAGTACTTC.

This chain connects TRBV18 to TRBJ2-7; D is undetermined. V gave up 3 bases and J gave up 5 bases, with 5 bases separating them. Germline V gives CDR1 KGHSH, CDR2 LQKENI. This CDR3 comprises 11 residues. The CDR3 DNA sequence: TGTGCCAGCTCACCTGGACACGAGCAGTACTTC. It is translated as CASSPGHEQYF.

This clonotype was picked up one time. V and J are TRBV5-1 and TRBJ2-2; D ambiguous. The CDR3 is made up of 13 amino acids. CDR1 SGHRS and CDR2 YFSETQ come from the germline V gene. The germline V and J ends were trimmed by 4 bases and 7 bases, with 11 bases remaining between them. CDR3 in amino acids: CASSGSWVGELFF. The CDR3 DNA follows: TGCGCCAGCAGCGGCTCATGGGTCGGGGAGCTGTTTTTT.

The rearrangement links TRBV20-1 to TRBJ1-5, with TRBD1 matching over 7 bases. The length of the CDR3 is 13 residues. Germline values: CDR1 DFQATT, CDR2 SNEGSKA (reference sequence). Trimming at V came to 6 bases and at J to 5 bases, leaving 7 bases not matched to a gene. Written as DNA, the CDR3 is TGCAGTGCGCTTCGACAGGGAGATCAGCCCCAGCATTTT. This sequence encodes CSALRQGDQPQHF.

The genes are TRBV5-1 and TRBJ2-7; D is tentatively TRBD1 or TRBD2 (6 bases each). The CDR3 sequence is 13 residues long. V was trimmed by 4 bases and J by 5 bases, leaving 13 bases between them. The germline V gene encodes CDR1 SGHRS and CDR2 YFSETQ. CDR3 coding DNA: TGCGCCAGCAGCGGTTCGGGGGCCCACGAGCAGTACTTC. This codes for CASSGSGAHEQYF.

This chain links TRBV12-3 or TRBV12-4 with TRBJ1-1; no firm D call. The CDR3 sequence is 14 residues long. Trimming shortened V by 6 bases and J by 4 bases, and 15 bases separated the two germline ends. This CDR3 is CASSRVLVGTEAFF. Written as DNA, the CDR3 is TGTGCCAGCAGCCGCGTCTTAGTGGGCACTGAAGCTTTCTTT.

The chain joins TRBV30 to TRBJ1-4; 9 positions agree with TRBD1. The CDR3 contains 15 residues. V dropped 0 bases and J dropped 3; count of bases not matched to a gene: 2. Germline V gene data show CDR1 as GTSNPN and CDR2 as SVGIG (reference sequence). The chain's CDR3 is CAWSVQGAPNEKLFF. In DNA, the CDR3 is TGTGCCTGGAGTGTACAGGGGGCACCTAATGAAAAACTGTTTTTT.